The 20 T cell receptor beta chains below were found in one sample sequenced in a study of OX40 agonist ivuxolimab in advanced cancers. Sequencing was performed with immunoSEQ multiplex PCR; in TCRdb, only in-frame clones are kept and a portion is missing. The sample holds roughly 61,000 clones, 70% to 90% seen once. Sequenced here: CD4+ or CD8+ T cells sorted from blood, sampled in a trial of the OX40 agonist ivuxolimab. Receptor source: an adult with an advanced solid tumor such as melanoma, head and neck, liver or kidney cancer.

Comment on this clone: Other DNA sequences of this sample code for an identical CDR3. The rearrangement links TRBV5-1 to TRBJ1-3; D remains ambiguous. This CDR3 has 14 residues. With 0 bases removed from V and 3 bases from J, the gap between germline ends came to 7 bases. CDR1 is SGHRS and CDR2 is YFSETQ in the germline V gene. The CDR3 region has the DNA TGCGCCAGCAGCTTGGATCCCGGTGGAAACACCATATATTTT. Protein: CASSLDPGGNTIYF.

The CDR3 nucleotides read TGTGCCAGCAGCGTTGTTAGCGGGGGTCGGGGCACCGGGGAGCTGTTTTTT. Amino acid sequence: CASSVVSGGRGTGELFF. The genes are TRBV9 and TRBJ2-2, with 9 bases lining up with TRBD2. Trimming took 2 bases from V and 4 from J; bases not matched to a gene: 9. This CDR3 is built from 17 residues. Germline assignment: CDR1 SGDLS and CDR2 YYNGEE.

This clone turned up a few times. V gene TRBV15 combines with J gene TRBJ2-7; TRBD1 agrees at 8 bases. Germline CDR1 LNHNV, CDR2 YYDKDF (reference sequence). This CDR3 region has 15 residues. Trimming took 1 base from V and 8 from J; bases not matched to a gene: 10. This CDR3 reads CATSRAQGAISQQYF. The CDR3 DNA is TGTGCCACCAGCAGAGCCCAGGGGGCGATTTCCCAGCAGTACTTC.

The gene calls are TRBV18 and TRBJ1-5; a weak D match, TRBD1 (5 bases). The CDR3 loop spans 16 amino acids. From germline, CDR1 is KGHSH and CDR2 LQKENI. The germline V and J ends were trimmed by 5 bases and 0 bases, with 14 bases remaining between them. The CDR3 DNA reads TGTGCCAGCTCATCAGGCGGACAAAATAGCAATCAGCCCCAGCATTTT. Translated, it gives CASSSGGQNSNQPQHF.

The chain is built from TRBV6-5 and TRBJ2-2; weak D call: TRBD1 (5 bases). Germline V gene sequence: CDR1 MNHEY, CDR2 SVGAGI. The CDR3 is 12 amino acids. Trimming stripped 4 bases from V and 6 bases from J, with 6 bases between. The CDR3 region is CASSWGAGELFF. CDR3 coding DNA: TGTGCCAGCAGTTGGGGCGCCGGGGAGCTGTTTTTT.

V is TRBV14 and J is TRBJ1-1; D ambiguous. Trimming removed 4 bases at V and 1 base at J, with 13 bases between. CDR3 length: 15 residues. Germline V gives CDR1 SGHDN, CDR2 FVKESK. In DNA form, the CDR3 reads TGTGCCAGCAGCCCATACATGATTCCGAACACTGAAGCTTTCTTT. This gives the protein CASSPYMIPNTEAFF.

The V gene is TRBV7-8, the J gene TRBJ2-3, with D tentatively TRBD2 (7 bases). The CDR3 runs 16 residues. V lost 2 bases and J lost 3, with 15 bases in between. Germline CDR1 and CDR2: SGHVS and FQNEAQ. For the CDR3, the DNA is TGTGCCAGCAGCTTACAAGCGGGGAGGGGGACAGATACGCAGTATTTT. Translation gives CASSLQAGRGTDTQYF.

V usage is TRBV27 and J usage is TRBJ2-3; 7 bases are shared with TRBD1. CDR3 length: 15 residues. After removal of 3 bases from V and 3 bases from J, the junction contained 6 bases not matched to a gene. In germline, CDR1 is MNHEY, CDR2 SMNVEV (reference sequence). The CDR3 here is CASSFPVTGTDTQYF. As DNA, the CDR3 is TGTGCCAGCAGTTTTCCCGTGACAGGGACAGATACGCAGTATTTT.

The rearrangement uses TRBV11-2 and TRBJ2-2; 7 bases align to TRBD1. Germline V gives CDR1 SGHAT, CDR2 FQNNGV. The CDR3 has 17 residues. V was clipped by 1 base and J by 4 bases; unmatched bases: 9. CDR3 sequence reads: CASSLVGTEECTGELFF. CDR3 in DNA: TGTGCCAGCAGCTTAGTTGGGACAGAAGAGTGCACCGGGGAGCTGTTTTTT. The full variable domain, with the rest looked up from reference TRBV11-2 and TRBJ2-2, is EAGVAQSPRYKIIEKRQSVAFWCNPISGHATLYWYQQILGQGPKLLIQFQNNGVVDDSQLPKDRFSAERLKGVDSTLKIQPAKLEDSAVYLCASSLVGTEECTGELFFGEGSRLTVL.

The rearrangement uses TRBV6-6 and TRBJ1-4; D is perhaps TRBD1 (6 bases). In germline, CDR1 is MNHNY, CDR2 SVGAGI (reference sequence). The CDR3 is made up of 15 amino acids. V lost 2 bases and J lost 5, with 12 bases in between. The CDR3 spells CASSYRNRANEKLFF. The CDR3 nucleotides read TGTGCCAGCAGTTACCGGAACAGGGCAAATGAAAAACTGTTTTTT.

In DNA form, the CDR3 reads TGTGCCAGCAGAGCCGGACAGGGCGGCGAGCAGTACTTC. Encoded protein: CASRAGQGGEQYF. The chain has TRBV7-2 and TRBJ2-7; 8 bases match TRBD1. The ends lost 6 bases at V and 6 bases at J; junction bases unmatched: 7. This CDR3 contains 13 residues. Germline V gene lookup returns CDR1 SGHTA and CDR2 FQGNSA.

With respect to this clone: The junction departs from the called germline gene at one end, perhaps through a read error. The rearrangement links TRBV5-8 to TRBJ1-2; possibly TRBD1 for D (5 bases). This CDR3 contains 15 residues. Germline-derived CDR1 and CDR2 are SGHTS and YDEGEE. The CDR3 here is CASSFLTATNYGYTF. Here the CDR3 DNA reads TGTGCCAGCAGCTTTCTGACAGCAACTAACTATGGTTACACCTTC.

The chain couples TRBV6-5 to TRBJ1-2, with 9 bases matching TRBD1. CDR1 is MNHEY, CDR2 SVGAGI, per germline. The CDR3 is 16 amino acids. Unmatched junction bases numbered 9, after V lost 0 bases and J lost 7 bases. The CDR3 loop is CASSYSRGQGPGGYTF. CDR3 in DNA: TGTGCCAGCAGTTACTCGAGGGGACAGGGACCGGGTGGCTACACCTTC.

The chain joins TRBV4-1 to TRBJ1-4, with D possibly TRBD1 on 5 matching bases. The CDR3 runs 12 residues. Trimming pared 6 bases from V and 8 bases from J, leaving 10 bases between. The germline V gene has CDR1 MGHRA and CDR2 YSYEKL. The CDR3 spells CASSGGEEKLFF. The DNA for the CDR3 is TGCGCCAGCAGTGGGGGGGAGGAAAAACTGTTTTTT.

V is TRBV4-1 and J is TRBJ2-5; TRBD1 matches at 7 bases. The CDR3 sequence is 15 residues long. V shed 5 bases and J 2 bases; nucleotides not matched to a gene: 8. Germline V gene data show CDR1 as MGHRA and CDR2 as YSYEKL. The CDR3 reads CASSTRQGRQETQYF. DNA of the CDR3: TGCGCCAGCAGCACCCGACAGGGAAGGCAAGAGACCCAGTACTTC.

The table lists this clone with a count of one. The chain couples TRBV28 to TRBJ1-2, with TRBD1 matching over 8 bases. V gave up 5 bases and J gave up 4 bases; unmatched junction bases: 6. This CDR3 comprises 14 residues. Germline V gives CDR1 MDHEN, CDR2 SYDVKM. CDR3 protein: CASSHRGISYGYTF. CDR3 in DNA: TGTGCCAGCAGTCACAGGGGGATCAGCTATGGCTACACCTTC.

The rearrangement links TRBV6-1 to TRBJ1-4; D remains ambiguous. Germline V gene lookup returns CDR1 MNHNS and CDR2 SASEGT. Trimming took off 4 bases at V and 6 bases at J, with 3 bases between the two ends. CDR3 size: 11 residues. In DNA form, the CDR3 reads TGTGCCAGCAGTGCGGATGAAAAACTGTTTTTT. As protein: CASSADEKLFF.

The V and J genes are TRBV5-1 and TRBJ1-4, with 7 bases matching TRBD1. V lost 4 bases, J lost 3 bases, and 6 bases stayed unmatched. Germline CDR1 SGHRS, CDR2 YFSETQ. The CDR3 extends over 15 amino acids. CDR3 residues: CASSRTGTANEKLFF. The CDR3 nucleotides are TGCGCCAGCAGCCGAACCGGGACAGCTAATGAAAAACTGTTTTTT.

The V and J genes are TRBV5-1 and TRBJ2-1; weak D call: TRBD2 (6 bases). The V end lost 0 bases, the J end lost 10 bases, and 17 bases lay between the germline ends. Germline CDR1 is SGHRS and CDR2 is YFSETQ. This CDR3 spans 15 amino acids. The CDR3 protein is CASSLEARLVWEQFF. CDR3 DNA: TGCGCCAGCAGCTTGGAGGCTCGACTAGTGTGGGAGCAGTTCTTC. The full variable domain, with the rest looked up from reference TRBV5-1 and TRBJ2-1, is KAGVTQTPRYLIKTRGQQVTLSCSPISGHRSVSWYQQTPGQGLQFLFEYFSETQRNKGNFPGRFSGRQFSNSRSEMNVSTLELGDSALYLCASSLEARLVWEQFFGPGTRLTVL.

This clone was recorded a few times. The chain links TRBV11-3 to TRBJ2-3; D gene uncertain. V lost 5 bases and J 2 bases, leaving 14 bases between the germline ends. CDR1 is SGHNT and CDR2 is YENEEA in the germline V gene. CDR3 length: 15 amino acids. CDR3 protein: CASSPRFQNTDTQYF. In DNA, the CDR3 is TGTGCCAGCAGCCCTCGTTTCCAGAACACAGATACGCAGTATTTT.